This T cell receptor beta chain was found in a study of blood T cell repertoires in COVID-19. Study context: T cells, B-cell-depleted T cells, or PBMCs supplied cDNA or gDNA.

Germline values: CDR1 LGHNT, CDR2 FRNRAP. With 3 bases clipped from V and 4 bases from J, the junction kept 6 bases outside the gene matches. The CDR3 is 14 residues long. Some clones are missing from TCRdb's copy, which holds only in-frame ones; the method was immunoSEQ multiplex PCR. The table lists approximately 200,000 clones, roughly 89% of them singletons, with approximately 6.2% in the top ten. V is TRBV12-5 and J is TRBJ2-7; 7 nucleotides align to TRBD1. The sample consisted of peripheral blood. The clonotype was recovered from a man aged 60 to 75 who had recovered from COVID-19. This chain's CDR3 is CASGLGTALYEQYF. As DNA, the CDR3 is TGTGCTAGTGGTTTAGGGACAGCCCTGTACGAGCAGTACTTC.